The sequence of this T cell receptor (beta chain) was determined in a study of cytomegalovirus exposure and HLA in healthy donors. It was with 60 Vbeta and 13 Jbeta primers that the PCR ran. Clones were sequenced by immunoSEQ multiplex PCR, and TCRdb holds only the in-frame ones, with some missing. The sample records 150,000 to 200,000 clones, 75% to 85% being singletons. CDR3 length: 14 residues. Per the germline V gene, CDR1 is MNHEY and CDR2 is SVGAGI. With V trimmed by 5 bases and J by 5 bases, 5 bases remained unmatched. Input material: PBMCs. This receptor was obtained from a girl aged 2-10 years in good health and CMV-seropositive. The rearrangement uses TRBV6-5 and TRBJ2-2, with 7 bases matching TRBD2. DNA for the CDR3: TGTGCCAGCAGTCCAAGCGGGAATACCGGGGAGCTGTTTTTT. Protein sequence: CASSPSGNTGELFF.